This TCR beta chain was captured by sequencing in a study of CD8+ T cells in alopecia areata listed by TCRdb under 2018. Study-wide context: Treated patients were enrolled in an open-label pilot trial of oral tofacitinib, 5 to 10 mg twice daily, for moderate-to-severe alopecia areata. Tofacitinib was administered for 6 to 18 months, and 6 months of follow-up off drug were then conducted to assess delayed response and recurrence. For the treated patients, the SALT score, which quantifies what percentage of scalp surface area is affected, served as the measure of disease severity. To study T cell clonal expansion in alopecia areata, the researchers applied high-throughput TCRbeta sequencing to both the C3H/HeJ mouse model and human patients. Scalp tissue and sorted CD4+ and CD8+ peripheral blood T cells from patchy and totalis/universalis alopecia areata patients and from healthy controls were covered by human TCRbeta sequencing. Tofacitinib-treated patients had biopsies at baseline and at 4 and 24 weeks of treatment, with a later scalp biopsy in several patients. Scalp clonality was compared among normal scalp (n=4), patchy alopecia areata scalp (n=8), and alopecia totalis/universalis scalp (n=8). RNA was obtained with the PAXgene miRNA kit for fixed scalp, the miRNeasy kit for PBMCs, and the RNeasy kit for mouse skin. immunoSEQ multiplex PCR using 35 Vbeta forward primers and 13 Jbeta reverse primers was used to amplify TCRbeta CDR3 regions.

In the paper's terms, the time point label means: less than 25 weeks on oral tofacitinib. Taken with the paper, the label for treatment or condition translates to: oral pan-JAK inhibitor, 5-10 mg twice daily. Peripheral blood and lesional scalp punch biopsies were obtained from patients with alopecia areata. PBMCs were isolated by density centrifugation and stained for CD3, CD4 and CD8, and CD4+ and CD8+ T cells were sorted on a FACSAria. Library preparation was by the immunoSEQ multiplex PCR assay. RNA was extracted from all samples and reverse transcribed into cDNA as template for TCR sequencing. SuperScript III was used for first-strand cDNA synthesis, primed with a 2:1 mix of oligo-dT and random hexamers. A synthetic immune receptor repertoire was used to gauge amplification bias, and whatever bias remained was removed computationally. The paper's data handling went like this. Raw reads were preprocessed to remove errors, and CDR3 was defined by IMGT conventions from the conserved cysteine to phenylalanine. To get clonality, Shannon entropy was normalized by log2 of the number of productive unique TCRs and the result was subtracted from 1. CD4 or CD8 identity of scalp clones was inferred by cross-referencing scalp TCRbeta sequences with sorted blood CD4 and CD8 repertoires. Held by TCRdb, this immuneACCESS table contains in-frame sequences only and omits some clones. Under half of the omission traces to an unresolved V gene where checked; the cause of the rest is unknown. V and J calls and clone size are those listed in that table; D and trimming were worked out from the DNA. This sample has some 200,000 clones in its table, and about 62% of those were observed once. Clones ranked in the top ten supply roughly 5.8% of the sample.

This clone was recorded only once. This clone's antigen is unknown. The record has no base qualities; no much larger clone is one base away. Beyond this particular receptor, the publication reports: TCR sequences shared between patients were less clear than in mice, possibly partly because of HLA diversity in the patient population. Many expanded lesional clones persisted in scalp and blood during tofacitinib treatment, which may partly explain relapse after stopping treatment. Because the treated cohort was small and had just a single nonresponder, larger studies are needed to establish links between baseline CD8+ expansion and response. Higher clonality and more expanded CD8+ clones were observed in lesional scalp than in normal scalp, particularly in alopecia totalis/universalis, a finding suggestive of antigenic drive. Scalp TCR repertoire analysis is complicated because resident alphabeta T cells in normal human skin are also sequenced, whereas mouse skin is dominated by gammadelta T cells. Tofacitinib significantly lowered scalp clonality and the number of expanded CD8+ clones among the top 100 scalp clones.

CDR1 and CDR2 were assigned from the germline V gene as KGHSH and LQKENI. At the junction V is shortened by 4 bases and J by 5 bases, with 12 bases in between. Its CDR3 holds 13 amino acids, cysteine through phenylalanine. Kept here is only the CDR3 DNA, which spans 39 bases and is read in frame from base 1. The clonotype was recovered from a human donor with alopecia areata. The sample here was CD4+ T cells sorted from blood, taken at week 24, from a patient treated with tofacitinib. The chain employs TRBV18 and TRBJ2-7; the D gene could be either TRBD1 or TRBD2, each agreeing at 5 bases. The encoded CDR3 is CASSLSGTNEQYF. The sequenced DNA: TGTGCCAGCTCACTTTCCGGGACGAACGAGCAGTACTTC.